Below are 14 T cell receptor beta chains sequenced from a single sample in a study of shared clonotypes between healthy human individuals. Assay used: immunoSEQ multiplex PCR; TCRdb lists only in-frame clones, some missing. The sample comprises approximately 2,200,000 clones, more than 85% of which are singletons, and under 2% rests with the top ten. The naive CD8 fraction comprised CD45RO-negative cells positively selected for CCR7 and excluded terminally differentiated effector memory CD45RA+ cells. Sequencing was performed on naive CD8+ T cells from PBMCs. Receptors originate from a man between 18 and 29 years old in good health. Some clones in this sample may be carry-over from other donors' samples.

This chain joins TRBV7-9 and TRBJ2-2, with a tentative D call TRBD2 (6 bases). Germline CDR1 and CDR2: SEHNR and FQNEAQ (reference sequence). The V end lost 2 bases, the J end lost 2 bases, and 12 bases lay between the germline ends. The CDR3 is 16 residues long. This CDR3 is CASSLLGLLNTGELFF. CDR3 DNA sequence: TGTGCCAGCAGCTTATTGGGACTGCTAAACACCGGGGAGCTGTTTTTT.

As DNA, the CDR3 is TGTGCCATCAGTGAGTCGAGACAGGAAGAGTACGAGCAGTACTTC. This gives the protein CAISESRQEEYEQYF. The V and J genes are TRBV10-3 and TRBJ2-7, with D possibly TRBD1 on 6 matching bases. The ends were cut back, 0 bases at V and 4 bases at J, with 13 bases in the middle. Germline CDR1 reads ENHRY; CDR2 reads SYGVKD. There are 15 residues in the CDR3.

The chain is built from TRBV4-1 and TRBJ2-6, with D tentatively TRBD1 or TRBD2 (6 bases each). V lost 3 bases, J lost 2 bases, and 17 bases lay in between. Per the germline V gene, CDR1 is MGHRA and CDR2 is YSYEKL. The CDR3 length is 18 residues. CDR3 DNA: TGCGCCAGCAGCCAGTATGGGGGGCTCTCGCCTGGGGCCAACGTCCTGACTTTC. Translation: CASSQYGGLSPGANVLTF.

This chain links TRBV7-9 with TRBJ2-3; TRBD1 aligns across 7 bases. The length of the CDR3 is 16 residues. CDR1 SEHNR and CDR2 FQNEAQ come from the germline V gene (reference sequence). J gave up 0 bases and V 5 bases, and 8 bases lay outside the gene matches. For the CDR3, the DNA is TGTGCCAGCAGCGCCGTGACAGGGCCCAGCACAGATACGCAGTATTTT. It specifies CASSAVTGPSTDTQYF.

V gene TRBV25-1 combines with J gene TRBJ2-1; D is unclear. The CDR3 extends over 15 amino acids. V was clipped by 7 bases and J by 6 bases, with 19 bases between them. CDR1 and CDR2 from the germline V gene are MGHDK and SYGVNS. The CDR3 is CASTPLRREGNEQFF. The CDR3, as DNA: TGTGCCAGCACTCCATTAAGAAGGGAAGGCAATGAGCAGTTCTTC.

The CDR3: CASSPLAGGGETQYF. The CDR3 DNA follows: TGTGCCAGCAGTCCCCTAGCGGGAGGGGGGGAGACCCAGTACTTC. The chain combines TRBV28 with TRBJ2-5; TRBD2 aligns across 12 bases. With 5 bases clipped from V and 5 bases from J, the junction kept 6 bases outside the gene matches. The CDR3 extends over 15 amino acids. Germline-derived CDR1 and CDR2 are MDHEN and SYDVKM.

This clone was seen only a few times. The chain recombines TRBV30 with TRBJ1-1, with a tentative D call TRBD1 (5 bases). The V gene lost 4 bases and the J gene lost 4 bases, with 13 bases spanning the gap. Germline values: CDR1 GTSNPN, CDR2 SVGIG (reference sequence). CDR3 length equals 13 residues. The CDR3 region is CAWMEVRGTEAFF. The CDR3 region has the DNA TGTGCCTGGATGGAAGTTAGGGGCACTGAAGCTTTCTTT.

This clone has only a few counts. The V and J genes are TRBV30 and TRBJ1-1, with 8 bases that match TRBD1. V dropped 0 bases and J dropped 4; count of bases not matched to a gene: 10. The CDR3 loop spans 16 amino acids. Germline CDR1 reads GTSNPN; CDR2 reads SVGIG (reference sequence). As DNA, the CDR3 is TGTGCCTGGAGTGTACTCGGACAGGGAGGGAGCACTGAAGCTTTCTTT. Residues: CAWSVLGQGGSTEAFF.

The chain uses TRBV7-9 and TRBJ2-7; D unclear. CDR1 and CDR2 from the germline V gene are SEHNR and FQNEAQ (reference sequence). The CDR3 runs to 13 residues. Trimming left V 6 bases short and J 0 bases short, with 9 bases between. The CDR3 nucleotides are TGTGCCAGCAGGACGGCCTTCTCCTACGAGCAGTACTTC. Protein product: CASRTAFSYEQYF.

This chain joins TRBV27 and TRBJ1-3; D unclear. The CDR3 consists of 16 residues. The V end was cut by 3 bases, the J end by 0 bases, with 12 bases between. CDR1 and CDR2 from the germline V gene are MNHEY and SMNVEV (reference sequence). The CDR3 is CASSFSGSGSGNTIYF. The CDR3 DNA sequence: TGTGCCAGCAGTTTTTCGGGTTCCGGCTCTGGAAACACCATATATTTT.

The chain combines TRBV27 with TRBJ2-7, with D tentatively TRBD1 or TRBD2 (8 bases each). There are 15 residues in the CDR3. CDR1 is MNHEY and CDR2 is SMNVEV in the germline V gene (reference sequence). Trimming left V 5 bases short and J 5 bases short, with 19 bases between. The chain's CDR3 is CASSTSGQGFHEQYF. The CDR3 DNA follows: TGTGCCAGCAGTACTAGCGGACAGGGCTTCCACGAGCAGTACTTC.

This chain connects TRBV5-5 to TRBJ1-5, with 7 bases that match TRBD1. The CDR3 length is 16 residues. The germline gives CDR1 SGHKS, CDR2 YYEKEE (reference sequence). The ends lost 3 bases at V and 0 bases at J; junction bases unmatched: 6. This CDR3 reads CASSSGTAYSNQPQHF. The CDR3 DNA reads as TGTGCCAGCAGCTCGGGGACAGCTTATAGCAATCAGCCCCAGCATTTT.

This chain joins TRBV14 and TRBJ2-7, with 9 bases fitting TRBD2. CDR1 is SGHDN and CDR2 is FVKESK in the germline V gene. Losses at the gene ends were 0 bases for V and 0 bases for J; bases not matched to a gene: 0. There are 15 residues in the CDR3. The CDR3 is CASSQDSGSSYEQYF. DNA of the CDR3: TGTGCCAGCAGCCAAGATAGCGGGAGCTCCTACGAGCAGTACTTC.

Comment on this clone: Other nucleotide sequences from this sample produce the same CDR3. The chain is built from TRBV29-1 and TRBJ1-2; a weak D match, TRBD1 (5 bases). Germline V gene sequence: CDR1 SQVTM, CDR2 ANQGSEA. V lost 0 bases, J lost 3 bases, and 14 bases lay in between. This CDR3 is built from 15 residues. This CDR3 is CSVEDWAGGDYGYTF. In nucleotides, the CDR3 is TGCAGCGTTGAAGATTGGGCTGGGGGTGACTATGGCTACACCTTC. Looking up the rest from reference TRBV29-1 and TRBJ1-2 gives the full variable domain: SAVISQKPSRDICQRGTSLTIQCQVDSQVTMMFWYRQQPGQSLTLIATANQGSEATYESGFVIDKFPISRPNLTFSTLTVSNMSPEDSSIYLCSVEDWAGGDYGYTFGSGTRLTVV.